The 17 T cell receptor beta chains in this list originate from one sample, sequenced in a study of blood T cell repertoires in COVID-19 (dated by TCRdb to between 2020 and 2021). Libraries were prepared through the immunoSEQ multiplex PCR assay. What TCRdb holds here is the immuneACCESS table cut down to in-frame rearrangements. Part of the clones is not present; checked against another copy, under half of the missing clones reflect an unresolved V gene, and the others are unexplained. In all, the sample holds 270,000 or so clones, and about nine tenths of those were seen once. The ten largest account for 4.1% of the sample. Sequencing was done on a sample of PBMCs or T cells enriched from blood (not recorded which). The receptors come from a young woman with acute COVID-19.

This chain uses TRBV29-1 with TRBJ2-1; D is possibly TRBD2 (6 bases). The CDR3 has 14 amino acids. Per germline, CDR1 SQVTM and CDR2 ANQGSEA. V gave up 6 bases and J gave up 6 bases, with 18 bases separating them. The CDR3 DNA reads TGCAGCGTGGGGGATGGAGGGCGCGTCAATGAGCAGTTCTTC. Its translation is CSVGDGGRVNEQFF.

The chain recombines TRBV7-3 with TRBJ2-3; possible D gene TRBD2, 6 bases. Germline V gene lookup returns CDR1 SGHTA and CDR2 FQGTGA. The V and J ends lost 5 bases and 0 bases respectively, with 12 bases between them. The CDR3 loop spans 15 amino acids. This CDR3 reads CASSQVGGSTDTQYF. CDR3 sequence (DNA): TGTGCCAGCAGCCAGGTCGGGGGAAGCACAGATACGCAGTATTTT.

CDR3 coding DNA: TGTGCCAGTAGTCAACAGAGGAACACTGAAGCTTTCTTT. Encoded protein: CASSQQRNTEAFF. The gene calls are TRBV19 and TRBJ1-1; D remains unclear. In germline, CDR1 is LNHDA, CDR2 SQIVND (reference sequence). The V end was cut by 5 bases, the J end by 1 base, with 8 bases between. The CDR3 contains 13 residues.

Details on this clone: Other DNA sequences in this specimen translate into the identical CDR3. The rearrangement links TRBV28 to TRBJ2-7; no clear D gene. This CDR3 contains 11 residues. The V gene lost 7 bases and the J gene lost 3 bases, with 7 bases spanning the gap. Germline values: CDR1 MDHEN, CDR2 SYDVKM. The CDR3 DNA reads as TGTGCCAGCACCCCCGGCTACGAGCAGTACTTC. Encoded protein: CASTPGYEQYF.

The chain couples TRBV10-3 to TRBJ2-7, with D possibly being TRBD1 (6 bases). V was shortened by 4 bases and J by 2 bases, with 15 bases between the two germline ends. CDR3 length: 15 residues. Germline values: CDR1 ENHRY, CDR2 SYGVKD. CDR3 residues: CAISGRDNQAYEQYF. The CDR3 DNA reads TGTGCCATCAGTGGCCGGGACAACCAAGCCTACGAGCAGTACTTC.

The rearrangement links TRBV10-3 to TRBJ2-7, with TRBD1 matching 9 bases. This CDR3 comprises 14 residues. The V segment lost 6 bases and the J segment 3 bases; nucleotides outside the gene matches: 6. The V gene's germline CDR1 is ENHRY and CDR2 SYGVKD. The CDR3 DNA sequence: TGTGCCATCAGGACAGGGACAGGGATCTACGAGCAGTACTTC. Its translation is CAIRTGTGIYEQYF.

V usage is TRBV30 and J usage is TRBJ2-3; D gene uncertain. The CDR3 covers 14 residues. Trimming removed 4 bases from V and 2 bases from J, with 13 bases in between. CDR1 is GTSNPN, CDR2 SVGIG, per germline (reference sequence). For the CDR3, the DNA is TGTGCCTGGATTCCCGGGTCCTTCACAGATACGCAGTATTTT. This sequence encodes CAWIPGSFTDTQYF.

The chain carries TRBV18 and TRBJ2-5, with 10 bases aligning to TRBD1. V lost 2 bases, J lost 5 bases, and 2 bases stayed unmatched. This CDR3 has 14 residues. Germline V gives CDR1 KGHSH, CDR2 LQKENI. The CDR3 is CASSPLGQGETQYF. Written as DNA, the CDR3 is TGTGCCAGCTCACCATTGGGACAGGGGGAGACCCAGTACTTC. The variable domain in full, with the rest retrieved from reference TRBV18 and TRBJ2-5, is NAGVMQNPRHLVRRRGQEARLRCSPMKGHSHVYWYRQLPEEGLKFMVYLQKENIIDESGMPKERFSAEFPKEGPSILRIQQVVRGDSAAYFCASSPLGQGETQYFGPGTRLLVL.

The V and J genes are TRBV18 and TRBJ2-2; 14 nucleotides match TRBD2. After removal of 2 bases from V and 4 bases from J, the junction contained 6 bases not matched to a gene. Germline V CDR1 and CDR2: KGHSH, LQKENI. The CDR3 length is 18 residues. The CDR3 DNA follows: TGTGCCAGCTCACCAGGGACTAGCGGGAGAAGCCCCACCGGGGAGCTGTTTTTT. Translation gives CASSPGTSGRSPTGELFF.

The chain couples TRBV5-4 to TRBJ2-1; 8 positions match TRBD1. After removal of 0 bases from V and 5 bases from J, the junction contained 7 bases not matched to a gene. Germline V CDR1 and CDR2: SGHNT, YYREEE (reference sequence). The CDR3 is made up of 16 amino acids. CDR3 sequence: CASSLGRQGANNEQFF. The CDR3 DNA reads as TGTGCCAGCAGCTTGGGAAGGCAGGGGGCTAACAATGAGCAGTTCTTC.

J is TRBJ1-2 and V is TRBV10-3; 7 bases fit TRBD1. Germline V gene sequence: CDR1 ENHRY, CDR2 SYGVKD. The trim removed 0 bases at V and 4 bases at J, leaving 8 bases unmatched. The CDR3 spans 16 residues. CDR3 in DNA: TGTGCCATCAGTGAGTCGGGTCAGGGACAGCCCTATGGCTACACCTTC. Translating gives CAISESGQGQPYGYTF.

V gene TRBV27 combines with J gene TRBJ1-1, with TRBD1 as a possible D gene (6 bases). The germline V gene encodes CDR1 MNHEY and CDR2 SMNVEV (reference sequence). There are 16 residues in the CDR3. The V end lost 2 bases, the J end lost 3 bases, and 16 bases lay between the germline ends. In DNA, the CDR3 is TGTGCCAGCAGTTTAACTCAACAGGGAGTCTACACTGAAGCTTTCTTT. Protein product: CASSLTQQGVYTEAFF.

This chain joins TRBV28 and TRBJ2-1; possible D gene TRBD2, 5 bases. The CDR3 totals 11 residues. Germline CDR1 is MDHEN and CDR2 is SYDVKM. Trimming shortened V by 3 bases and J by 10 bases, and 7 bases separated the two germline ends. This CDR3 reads CASSLGREQFF. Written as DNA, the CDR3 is TGTGCCAGCAGTTTGGGGAGAGAGCAGTTCTTC.

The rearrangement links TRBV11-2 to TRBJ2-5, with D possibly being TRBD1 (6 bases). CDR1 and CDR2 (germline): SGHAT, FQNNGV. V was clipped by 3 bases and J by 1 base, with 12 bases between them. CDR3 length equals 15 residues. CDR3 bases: TGTGCCAGCAGCTTCCACGAGGGGGTCCAAGAGACCCAGTACTTC. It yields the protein CASSFHEGVQETQYF.

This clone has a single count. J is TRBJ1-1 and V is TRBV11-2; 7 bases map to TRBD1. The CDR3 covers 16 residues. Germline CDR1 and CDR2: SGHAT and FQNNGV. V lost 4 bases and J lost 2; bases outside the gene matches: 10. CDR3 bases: TGTGCCAGCAGCTCGATTAACAGGGGCTCTAACACTGAAGCTTTCTTT. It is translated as CASSSINRGSNTEAFF.

The CDR3 here is CSVIDSTNTGELFF. In DNA, the CDR3 is TGCAGCGTTATCGACAGTACGAACACCGGGGAGCTGTTTTTT. The rearrangement links TRBV29-1 to TRBJ2-2, with D possibly being TRBD1 (5 bases). From germline, CDR1 is SQVTM and CDR2 ANQGSEA. The ends were cut back, 5 bases at V and 0 bases at J, with 10 bases in the middle. CDR3 length: 14 amino acids.

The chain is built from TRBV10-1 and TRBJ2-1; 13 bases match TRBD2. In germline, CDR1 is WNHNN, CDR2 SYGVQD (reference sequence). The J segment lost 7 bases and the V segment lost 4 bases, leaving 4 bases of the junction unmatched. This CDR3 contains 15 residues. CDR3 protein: CASSATSGRANEQFF. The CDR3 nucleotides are TGCGCCAGCAGTGCTACTAGCGGGAGGGCTAATGAGCAGTTCTTC.